This T cell receptor beta chain was identified during a study of graft-versus-host responses after intestinal transplantation (dated by TCRdb to the early 2020s). Regarding the complete study: The transplants that recipients received were multivisceral, liver-intestinal, or isolated intestinal. The cohort enrolled 20 to 30 intestinal transplant recipients, one of whom was a retransplant, and a few patients without pretransplant specimens were excluded. Donor T cell macrochimerism was defined as a peak of at least 4% donor T cells among recipient peripheral blood mononuclear cells. Anti-thymocyte globulin induction was given to all recipients, followed by maintenance tacrolimus and steroids for two to four years. Alloreactive clones were identified by sequencing pre-transplant mixed lymphocyte reaction products and comparing these products with unstimulated pre-transplant donor and recipient T cells. Instead of going to the commercial service, samples from a few later patients were sequenced in-house on an Illumina MiSeq and processed with MiXCR. Graft-versus-host and host-versus-graft alloreactive T cell clones were tracked in the graft, circulation and bone marrow after intestinal transplantation using bulk TCR-beta CDR3 sequencing. General conclusions and limits of the study: GvH clones were found in recipient bone marrow, and some of the GvH clones appeared earlier in ileal mucosa or blood, which is consistent with an intestinal mucosal origin. Early after transplant, declines in HvG clones were associated with peak levels of circulating GvH clones. Patients with donor T cell macrochimerism had high GvH to HvG T cell clonal ratios in their allografts. The conclusions were limited by the relatively low number and heterogeneity of the intestinal transplant patients.

Regarding this clone: The antigen it recognizes is unknown. The record has no base qualities; no much larger clone is one base away.

The meaning of the sample's time point label: cells obtained before transplantation from donor or recipient. CD3+CD4+ and CD3+CD8+ populations were FACS-sorted from unstimulated pre-transplant donor and recipient cells taken from spleen or lymph nodes. The CDR3 sequence holds 14 residues, the cysteine and phenylalanine included. Of the read, only the CDR3 DNA is kept; its 42 bases are in frame from base 1. V lost 5 bases and J lost 1 base; the stretch between them is 11 bases long. Taken from the germline V gene (reference sequence), the CDR1 and CDR2 loops are SGHAT and FQDESV. The library relied on the immunoSEQ multiplex PCR assay. For most patients, genomic DNA was isolated using the Qiagen DNeasy Blood and Tissue Kit and was shipped frozen to Adaptive Biotechnologies for TCR sequencing. For most patients, genomic DNA was subjected to high-throughput TCR-beta CDR3 sequencing by Adaptive Biotechnologies. The study's own analysis went as follows. Adaptive's ImmunoSEQ software supplied the TCR sequencing data for more than 15 patients, while MiXCR and VDJtools were used to process a few other patients. CD4 versus CD8 sorting errors were corrected by removing sequences found in both subsets at a frequency ratio below 5:1. CDR3 nucleotide sequences shared between donor and recipient were removed because the origin of such sequences could not be assigned. To count as alloreactive, a clone needed at least 2-fold expansion over unstimulated cells and a minimum CFSE-low frequency of 0.002% (template counts) or 0.001% (read counts). Clones detected in sequenced pre-transplant spleen, lymph node, or MLR CFSE-low populations of the donor or recipient were defined as mappable. Cumulative frequency of alloreactive clones was calculated as a percentage of all sequences weighted by copy number. TCRdb re-hosts the immuneACCESS table, in-frame sequences only. Its copies lack some clones; in the studies checked, an unresolved V gene accounts for under half of them, and the cause for the rest is not known. Clone size and the V and J calls come from that table; the DNA yielded D and trimming. The sample contains 75,000 to 100,000 clones, around nine tenths of them found a single time. The ten biggest clones cover around 0.18% of the sample.

The sample here was unstimulated CD4+ T cells sorted from spleen or lymph node cells, taken before intestinal transplant. The sequence was collected from a human donor who received an intestinal transplant. The rearranged chain carries TRBV11-1 and TRBJ1-1, and TRBD1 may be the D gene, going by 6 matching bases. The CDR3 has the sequence CASSISQGNTEAFF. The DNA sequence is TGTGCCAGCAGCATCTCACAGGGGAACACTGAAGCTTTCTTT.